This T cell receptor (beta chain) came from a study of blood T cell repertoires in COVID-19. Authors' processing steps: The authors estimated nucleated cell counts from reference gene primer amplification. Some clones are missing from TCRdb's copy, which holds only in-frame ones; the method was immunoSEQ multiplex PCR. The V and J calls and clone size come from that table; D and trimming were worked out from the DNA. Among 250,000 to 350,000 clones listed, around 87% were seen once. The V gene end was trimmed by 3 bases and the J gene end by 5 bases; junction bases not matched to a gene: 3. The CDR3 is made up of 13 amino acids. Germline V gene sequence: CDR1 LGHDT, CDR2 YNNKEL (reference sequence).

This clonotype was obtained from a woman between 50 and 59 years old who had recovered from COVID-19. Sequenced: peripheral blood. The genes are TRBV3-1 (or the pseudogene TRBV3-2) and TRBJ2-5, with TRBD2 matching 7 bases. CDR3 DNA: TGTGCCAGCAGCCACGGCGGGAGCGAGACCCAGTACTTC. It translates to CASSHGGSETQYF.